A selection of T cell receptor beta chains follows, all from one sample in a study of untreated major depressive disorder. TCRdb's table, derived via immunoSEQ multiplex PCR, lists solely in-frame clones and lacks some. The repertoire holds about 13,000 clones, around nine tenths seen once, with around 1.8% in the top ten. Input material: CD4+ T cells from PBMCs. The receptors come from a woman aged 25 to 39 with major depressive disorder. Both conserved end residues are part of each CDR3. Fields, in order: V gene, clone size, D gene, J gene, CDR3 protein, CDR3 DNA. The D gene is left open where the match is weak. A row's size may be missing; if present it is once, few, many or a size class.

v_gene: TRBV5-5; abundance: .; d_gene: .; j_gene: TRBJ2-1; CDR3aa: CASSLGTSTRSYNEQFF; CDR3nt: TGTGCCAGCAGCTTGGGAACTAGTACTAGGTCCTACAATGAGCAGTTCTTC
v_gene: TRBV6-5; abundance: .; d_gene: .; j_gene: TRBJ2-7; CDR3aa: CASSYEYEQYF; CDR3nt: TGTGCCAGCAGTTACGAGTACGAGCAGTACTTC
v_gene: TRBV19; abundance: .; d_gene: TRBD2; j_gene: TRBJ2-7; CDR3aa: CASSIGERGPYEQYF; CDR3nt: TGTGCCAGTAGTATCGGAGAGCGGGGGCCCTACGAGCAGTACTTC
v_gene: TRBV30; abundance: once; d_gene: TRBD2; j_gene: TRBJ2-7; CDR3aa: CAWSVLKRGPGDEQYF; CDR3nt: TGTGCCTGGAGTGTACTGAAGCGGGGGCCGGGGGACGAGCAGTACTTC
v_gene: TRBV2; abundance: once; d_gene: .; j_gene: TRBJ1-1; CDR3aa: CASNMVSGREAFF; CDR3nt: TGTGCCAGCAATATGGTATCAGGGCGAGAAGCTTTCTTT
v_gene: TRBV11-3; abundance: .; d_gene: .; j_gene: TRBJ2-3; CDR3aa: CASSLDWRITDTQYF; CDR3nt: TGTGCCAGCAGCTTAGATTGGAGAATCACAGATACGCAGTATTTT
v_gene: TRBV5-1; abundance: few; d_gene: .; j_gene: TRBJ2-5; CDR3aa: CASSLAGQSEETQYF; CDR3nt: TGCGCCAGCAGCTTGGCCGGGCAAAGTGAAGAGACCCAGTACTTC
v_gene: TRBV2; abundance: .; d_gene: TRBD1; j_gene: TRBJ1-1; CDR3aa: CASRWGQENTEAFF; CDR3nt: TGTGCCAGCAGGTGGGGACAGGAGAACACTGAAGCTTTCTTT
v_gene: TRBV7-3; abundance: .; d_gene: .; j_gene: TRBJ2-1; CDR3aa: CASSLTPTESEQFF; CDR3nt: TGTGCCAGCAGCTTAACTCCTACCGAAAGTGAGCAGTTCTTC
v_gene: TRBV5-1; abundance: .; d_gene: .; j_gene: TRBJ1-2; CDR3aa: CASSLVLGAGDGYTF; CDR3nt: TGCGCCAGCAGCTTGGTCTTAGGGGCAGGTGATGGCTACACCTTC
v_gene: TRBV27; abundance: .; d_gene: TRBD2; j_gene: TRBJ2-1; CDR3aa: CASKTGTSGTQQFF; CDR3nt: TGTGCCAGCAAGACGGGAACTAGCGGGACCCAGCAGTTCTTC
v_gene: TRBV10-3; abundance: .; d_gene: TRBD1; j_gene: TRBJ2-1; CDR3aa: CAIRERQGNYNEQFF; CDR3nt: TGTGCCATCAGGGAGAGACAGGGAAACTACAATGAGCAGTTCTTC
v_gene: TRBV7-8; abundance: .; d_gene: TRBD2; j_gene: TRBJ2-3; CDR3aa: CASSLDQAGRGDTQYF; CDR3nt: TGTGCCAGCAGCTTAGATCAAGCGGGAAGGGGAGATACGCAGTATTTT
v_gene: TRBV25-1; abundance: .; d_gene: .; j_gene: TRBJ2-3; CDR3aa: CASSLTGPVTDTQYF; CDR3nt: TGTGCCAGCAGCCTAACCGGGCCGGTCACAGATACGCAGTATTTT
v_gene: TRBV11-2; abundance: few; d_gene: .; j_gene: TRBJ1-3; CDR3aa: CASSQGTVSGNTIYF; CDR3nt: TGTGCCAGCAGCCAAGGGACTGTCTCTGGAAACACCATATATTTT
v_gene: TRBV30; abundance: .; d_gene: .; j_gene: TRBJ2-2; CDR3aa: CAWSLQGAGELFF; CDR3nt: TGTGCCTGGAGTCTTCAGGGAGCCGGGGAGCTGTTTTTT
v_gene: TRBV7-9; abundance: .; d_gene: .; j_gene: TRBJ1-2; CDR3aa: CASSYGALGGYTF; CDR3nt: TGTGCCAGCAGCTACGGGGCCCTTGGGGGCTACACCTTC
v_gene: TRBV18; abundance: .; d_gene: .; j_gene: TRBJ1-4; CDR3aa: CASSPPSRGYNEKLFF; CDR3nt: TGTGCCAGCTCACCACCGTCAAGGGGATATAATGAAAAACTGTTTTTT
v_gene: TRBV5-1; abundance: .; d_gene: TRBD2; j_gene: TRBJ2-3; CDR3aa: CASSLSGRAYGTDTQYF; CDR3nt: TGCGCCAGCAGCCTTAGCGGGAGGGCCTATGGCACAGATACGCAGTATTTT
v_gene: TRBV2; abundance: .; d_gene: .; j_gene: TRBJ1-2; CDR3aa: CASSPQGRGYTF; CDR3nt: TGTGCCAGCAGCCCGCAGGGGAGAGGCTACACCTTC
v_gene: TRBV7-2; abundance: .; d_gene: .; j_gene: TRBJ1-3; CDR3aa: CASSLAPGTGGNTIYF; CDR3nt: TGTGCCAGCAGCTTAGCCCCAGGGACGGGTGGAAACACCATATATTTT
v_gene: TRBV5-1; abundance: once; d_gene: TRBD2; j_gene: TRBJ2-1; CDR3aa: CASALNPSGRAGPYNEQFF; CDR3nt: TGCGCCAGCGCCTTAAACCCCAGCGGGAGGGCCGGTCCCTACAATGAGCAGTTCTTC